The rows below give T cell receptor beta chains drawn from one sample of a study of T cells after yellow fever vaccination. TCRdb passed the 5' RACE reads through MiXCR, listing each CDR3 protein once. This sample has more than 250,000 distinct CDR3 sequences, with around 6.8% found just once. The material sequenced was PBMCs, taken roughly 46 days after the first yellow fever vaccination. These receptors all stem from a man younger than 35 who received the YFV17D yellow fever vaccine. The CDR3 runs from the conserved cysteine through the conserved F or W. Fields, in order: clone size, J gene, D gene, V gene, CDR3 DNA, CDR3 protein. D genes are given only for firm matches. Clone sizes are given selectively: once, few, many, or a class where the clone is expanded.

>.|TRBJ2-1|.|TRBV2
TGTGCCAGCGGGGGGTGGAGTAATGAGCAGTTCTTC
CASGGWSNEQFF
>few|TRBJ2-6|TRBD2|TRBV4-1
TGCGCCAGCAGCCGAGGGACTAGCGGAGTCTCTGGGGCCAACGTCCTGACTTTC
CASSRGTSGVSGANVLTF
>few|TRBJ2-7|.|TRBV6-5
TGTGCCAGCAGTTACTCGACTCAGGCCTACTACGAGCAGTACTTC
CASSYSTQAYYEQYF
>few|TRBJ2-2|.|TRBV6-2/TRBV6-3
TGTGCCAGCAGTTACTCGGGGACCACCGGGGAGCTGTTTTTT
CASSYSGTTGELFF
>.|TRBJ2-1|.|TRBV4-3
TGCGCCAGCAGCCAAGAAACTAGCAGGGATGAGCAGTTCTTC
CASSQETSRDEQFF
>many|TRBJ2-7|.|TRBV30
TGTGCCTGGAGTGATATCCGGGGTGTCTACGAGCAGTACTTC
CAWSDIRGVYEQYF
>few|TRBJ2-7|.|TRBV27
TGTGCCAGCAGTTTTGCAGGGCCCGCCTACGAGCAGTACTTC
CASSFAGPAYEQYF
>few|TRBJ1-3|TRBD1|TRBV7-9
TGTGCCAGCAGCCCAACGTTTGGGACAGTCTCTGGAAACACCATATATTTT
CASSPTFGTVSGNTIYF
>few|TRBJ1-6|.|TRBV4-1
TGCGCCAGCAGCCTCCGGACGTCCGTCGGTGCCTATAATTCACCCCTCCACTTT
CASSLRTSVGAYNSPLHF
>.|TRBJ2-2|.|TRBV10-3
TGTACCATCAGTGTTACCGGGGCCACGGAGCTGTTTTTT
CTISVTGATELFF
>many|TRBJ2-1|.|TRBV5-1
TGCGCCAGCAGCTTGGTCAGGAATGATTACAATGAGCAGTTCTTC
CASSLVRNDYNEQFF
>few|TRBJ1-5|.|TRBV4-1
TGCGCCAGCAGCCAAGATTGGATTAGCAATCAGCCCCAGCATTTT
CASSQDWISNQPQHF
>few|TRBJ1-1|.|TRBV6-2/TRBV6-3
TGTGCCAGCAGTTACGGGGGCGTGAATACTGAAGCTTTCTTT
CASSYGGVNTEAFF
>.|TRBJ2-1|.|TRBV6-2/TRBV6-3
TGTGCCAGCAGTGGGGACTACAATGAGCAGTTCTTC
CASSGDYNEQFF
>few|TRBJ1-1|.|TRBV15
TGTGCCACCAGCAGAGACAGGGTACAGAACACTGAAGCTTTCTTT
CATSRDRVQNTEAFF
>.|TRBJ1-6|.|TRBV7-2
TGTGCCAGCAGCACCCAGGGGTCACCCCTCCACTTT
CASSTQGSPLHF
>many|TRBJ2-1|TRBD1|TRBV28
TGTGCCAGCAGGCAAACAGGGGGCGCGGACAATGAGCAGTTCTTC
CASRQTGGADNEQFF
>few|TRBJ2-1|TRBD2|TRBV20-1
TGCAGTGCAGTTCCCCTAGCGGGGCCTTACAATGAGCAGTTCTTC
CSAVPLAGPYNEQFF
>many|TRBJ1-3|.|TRBV11-2
TGTGCCAGCAGCCGGGCCCTAGCGTCGCCGTCCTCTGGAAACACCATATATTTT
CASSRALASPSSGNTIYF
>few|TRBJ2-1|TRBD2|TRBV4-1
TGCGCCAGCAGCCTCCGGGGGGGAGGGGGGTCCCTTTCCTACAATGAGCAGTTCTTC
CASSLRGGGGSLSYNEQFF
>few|TRBJ1-1|.|TRBV12-3/TRBV12-4
TGTGCCAGCAGTGGGCAAGACACTGAAGCTTTCTTT
CASSGQDTEAFF
>.|TRBJ2-3|TRBD2|TRBV7-9
TGTGCCAGCAGGGAAACTAGCGGGGTTGCAGATACGCAGTATTTT
CASRETSGVADTQYF
>few|TRBJ1-6|.|TRBV6-5
TGTGCCAGCAGTTACACGCAGGGGTGGGCACCCCTCCACTTT
CASSYTQGWAPLHF
>many|TRBJ2-5|.|TRBV27
TGTGCCAGCAGTTCCCCGGCGAGCCTAGAGACCCAGTACTTC
CASSSPASLETQYF
>.|TRBJ1-2|TRBD1|TRBV7-9
TGTGCCAACAGCTCAACAGGGGCGTCTTCCTATGGCTACACCTTC
CANSSTGASSYGYTF
>few|TRBJ2-2|.|TRBV20-1
TGCAGTGCTAGAGGGTCTGACCCCACCGGGGAGCTGTTTTTT
CSARGSDPTGELFF
>few|TRBJ2-3|TRBD2|TRBV7-9
TGTGCCAGCAGTCTAGCGGGGGTCCCAGATACGCAGTATTTT
CASSLAGVPDTQYF
>few|TRBJ2-1|.|TRBV6-5
TGTGCCAGCAGTTACCCGGGGGTTTTGTATGAGCAGTTCTTC
CASSYPGVLYEQFF
>.|TRBJ2-3|.|TRBV11-3
TGTGCCAGCAGCTTAGGGTCTGCTCCCGATACGCAGTATTTT
CASSLGSAPDTQYF
>few|TRBJ1-5|TRBD1|TRBV18
TGTGCCAGCTGCGACGGACAGGGGGCAGGTCAGCCCCAGCATTTT
CASCDGQGAGQPQHF
>.|TRBJ2-5|.|TRBV12-3/TRBV12-4
TGTGCCAGCAGTCAACAGGTCCTTACGGCCCAGTACTTC
CASSQQVLTAQYF
>.|TRBJ2-1|TRBD2|TRBV5-6
TGTGCCAGCAGCTTGGCGGCGGGGGGGCCCTATGAGCAGTTCTTC
CASSLAAGGPYEQFF
>many|TRBJ1-3|.|TRBV18
TGTGCCAGCTCACGTGAGACATCTGGAAACACCATATATTTT
CASSRETSGNTIYF
>.|TRBJ2-3|.|TRBV6-2/TRBV6-3
TGTGCCAGCAGTTACGGTGGGGCGCGGTGGGGTACGCAGTATTTT
CASSYGGARWGTQYF
>.|TRBJ2-7|.|TRBV7-2
TGTGCCAGCAGCTTAGCTTGGGTCCCCTTCTCCGGTGAGCAGTACTTC
CASSLAWVPFSGEQYF
>few|TRBJ2-2|.|TRBV12-3/TRBV12-4
TGTGCCAGCAGTCTTCGTAGCGGACCTACCGGGGAGCTGTTTTTT
CASSLRSGPTGELFF
>.|TRBJ2-1|.|TRBV12-3/TRBV12-4
TGTGCCAGCAGTTTACTCTCTAACGGCAATGAGCAGTTCTTC
CASSLLSNGNEQFF
>once|TRBJ1-1|TRBD1|TRBV6-1
TGTGCCAGCAGTGGTCCAGGGGGAACCTTGTCAGCTTTCTTT
CASSGPGGTLSAFF
>many|TRBJ2-7|.|TRBV19
TGTGCCAGTAGTACAGGATCCTACGAGCAGTACTTC
CASSTGSYEQYF
>few|TRBJ2-2|.|TRBV7-8
TGTGCCAGCAGTCCTCCGCCGGGCACTTCCACCGGGGAGCTGTTTTTT
CASSPPPGTSTGELFF
>few|TRBJ1-1|.|TRBV10-3
TGTGCCATCAGTGGAGGCCGGGGCGGGGACACTGAAGCTTTCTTT
CAISGGRGGDTEAFF
>few|TRBJ1-1|TRBD1|TRBV5-1
TGCGCCAGCAGCCCCGCCGGGACAGCCAACACTGAAGCTTTCTTT
CASSPAGTANTEAFF